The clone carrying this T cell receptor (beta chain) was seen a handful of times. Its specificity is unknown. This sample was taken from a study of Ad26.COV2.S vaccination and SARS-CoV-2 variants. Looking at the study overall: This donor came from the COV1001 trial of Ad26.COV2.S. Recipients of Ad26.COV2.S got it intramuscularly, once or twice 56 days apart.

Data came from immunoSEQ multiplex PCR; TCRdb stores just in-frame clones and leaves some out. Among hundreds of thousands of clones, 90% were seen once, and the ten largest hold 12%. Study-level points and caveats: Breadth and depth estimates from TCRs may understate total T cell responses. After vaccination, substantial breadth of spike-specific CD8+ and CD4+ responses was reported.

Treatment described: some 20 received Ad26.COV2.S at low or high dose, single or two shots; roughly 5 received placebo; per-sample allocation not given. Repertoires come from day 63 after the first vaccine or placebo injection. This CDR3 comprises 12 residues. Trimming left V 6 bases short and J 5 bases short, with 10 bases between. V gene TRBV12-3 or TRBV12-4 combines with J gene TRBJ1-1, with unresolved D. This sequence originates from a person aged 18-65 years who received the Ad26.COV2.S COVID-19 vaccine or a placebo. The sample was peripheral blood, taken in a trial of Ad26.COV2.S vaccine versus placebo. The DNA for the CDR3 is TGTGCCAGCAGGGAGAGGGATACTGAAGCTTTCTTT. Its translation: CASRERDTEAFF.